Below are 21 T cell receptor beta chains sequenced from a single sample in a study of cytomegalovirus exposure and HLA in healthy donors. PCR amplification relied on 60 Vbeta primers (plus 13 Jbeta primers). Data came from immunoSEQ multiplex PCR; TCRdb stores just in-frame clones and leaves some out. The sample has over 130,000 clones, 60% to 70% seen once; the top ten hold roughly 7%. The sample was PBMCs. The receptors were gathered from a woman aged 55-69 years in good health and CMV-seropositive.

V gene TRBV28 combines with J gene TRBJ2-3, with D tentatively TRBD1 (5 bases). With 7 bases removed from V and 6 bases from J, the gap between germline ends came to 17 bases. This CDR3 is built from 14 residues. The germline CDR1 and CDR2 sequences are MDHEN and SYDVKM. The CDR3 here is CASTRTRARDTQYF. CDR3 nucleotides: TGTGCCAGCACTCGGACACGCGCGCGTGATACGCAGTATTTT.

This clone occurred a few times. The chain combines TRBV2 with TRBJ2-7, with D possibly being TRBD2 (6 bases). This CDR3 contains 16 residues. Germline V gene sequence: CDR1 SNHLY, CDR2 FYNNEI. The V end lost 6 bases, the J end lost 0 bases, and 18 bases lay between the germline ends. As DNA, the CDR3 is TGTGCCAGCAGAGAGCGGGCCCCCCAAGCCTCCTACGAGCAGTACTTC. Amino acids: CASRERAPQASYEQYF.

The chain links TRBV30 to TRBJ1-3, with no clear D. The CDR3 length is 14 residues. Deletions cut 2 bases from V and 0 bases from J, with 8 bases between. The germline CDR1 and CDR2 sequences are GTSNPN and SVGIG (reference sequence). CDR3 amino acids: CAWSPGNSGNTIYF. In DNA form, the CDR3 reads TGTGCCTGGAGTCCCGGGAACTCTGGAAACACCATATATTTT. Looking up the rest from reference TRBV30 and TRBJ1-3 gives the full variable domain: SQTIHQWPATLVQPVGSPLSLECTVEGTSNPNLYWYRQAAGRGLQLLFYSVGIGQISSEVPQNLSASRPQDRQFILSSKKLLLSDSGFYLCAWSPGNSGNTIYFGEGSWLTVV.

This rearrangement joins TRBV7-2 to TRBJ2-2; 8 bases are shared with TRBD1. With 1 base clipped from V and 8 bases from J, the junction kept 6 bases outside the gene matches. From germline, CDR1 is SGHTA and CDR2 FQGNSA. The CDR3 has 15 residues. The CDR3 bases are TGTGCCAGCAGCTTAGGACAGGGGATGATGGGGGAGCTGTTTTTT. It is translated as CASSLGQGMMGELFF.

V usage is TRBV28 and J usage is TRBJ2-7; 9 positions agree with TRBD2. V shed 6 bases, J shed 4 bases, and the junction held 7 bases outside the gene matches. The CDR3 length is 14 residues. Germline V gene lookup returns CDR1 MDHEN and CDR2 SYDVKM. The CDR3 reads CASSNSGSQYEQYF. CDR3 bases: TGTGCCAGCAGCAATAGCGGGAGTCAATACGAGCAGTACTTC.

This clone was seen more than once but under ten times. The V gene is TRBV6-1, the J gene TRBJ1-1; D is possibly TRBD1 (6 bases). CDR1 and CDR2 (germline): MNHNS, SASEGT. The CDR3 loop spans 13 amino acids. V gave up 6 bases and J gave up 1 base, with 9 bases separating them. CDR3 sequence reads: CASRDSQNTEAFF. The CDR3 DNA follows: TGTGCCAGCAGGGACAGCCAGAACACTGAAGCTTTCTTT.

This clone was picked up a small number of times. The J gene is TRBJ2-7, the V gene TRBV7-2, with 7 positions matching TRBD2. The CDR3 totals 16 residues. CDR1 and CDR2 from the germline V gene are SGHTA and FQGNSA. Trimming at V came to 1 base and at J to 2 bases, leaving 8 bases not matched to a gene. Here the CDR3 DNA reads TGTGCCAGCAGCTTAGGTACGCCTAGCGGTACCTACGAGCAGTACTTC. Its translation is CASSLGTPSGTYEQYF. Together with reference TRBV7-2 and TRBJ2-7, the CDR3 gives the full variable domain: GAGVSQSPSNKVTEKGKDVELRCDPISGHTALYWYRQSLGQGLEFLIYFQGNSAPDKSGLPSDRFSAERTGGSVSTLTIQRTQQEDSAVYLCASSLGTPSGTYEQYFGPGTRLTVT.

CDR3 DNA: TGTGCCAGCAGACGGACTAGCGGTACCTACGAGCAGTACTTC. Its translation: CASRRTSGTYEQYF. The chain joins TRBV28 to TRBJ2-7, with 10 bases that match TRBD2. Germline CDR1 is MDHEN and CDR2 is SYDVKM. This CDR3 has 14 residues. With 6 bases clipped from V and 2 bases from J, the junction kept 4 bases outside the gene matches.

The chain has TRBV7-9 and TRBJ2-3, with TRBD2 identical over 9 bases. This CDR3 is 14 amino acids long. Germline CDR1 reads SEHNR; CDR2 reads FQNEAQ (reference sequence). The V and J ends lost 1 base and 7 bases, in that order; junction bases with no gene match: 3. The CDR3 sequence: CASSLGGLANTQYF. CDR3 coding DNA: TGTGCCAGCAGCTTAGGCGGACTAGCGAATACGCAGTATTTT.

CDR3 bases: TGTGCCAGCAGCCCGAGGTTAATACAAGAGACCCAGTACTTC. It codes for CASSPRLIQETQYF. V usage is TRBV5-6 and J usage is TRBJ2-5; D call uncertain. CDR1 SGHDT and CDR2 YYEEEE come from the germline V gene. The CDR3 spans 14 residues. Trimming shortened V by 4 bases and J by 2 bases, and 12 bases separated the two germline ends.

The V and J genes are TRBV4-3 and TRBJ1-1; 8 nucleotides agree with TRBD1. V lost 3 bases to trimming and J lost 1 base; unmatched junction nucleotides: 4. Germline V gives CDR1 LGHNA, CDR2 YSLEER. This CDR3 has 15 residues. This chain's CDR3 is CASSHRQGWNTEAFF. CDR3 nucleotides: TGCGCCAGCAGCCACAGACAGGGGTGGAACACTGAAGCTTTCTTT.

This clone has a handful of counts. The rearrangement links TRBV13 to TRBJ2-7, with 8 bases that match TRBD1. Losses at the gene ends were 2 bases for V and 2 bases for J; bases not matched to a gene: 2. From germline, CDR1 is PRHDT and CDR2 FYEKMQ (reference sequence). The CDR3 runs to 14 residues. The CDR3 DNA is TGTGCCAGCAGCTTACAACAGGGGGCCTACGAGCAGTACTTC. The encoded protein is CASSLQQGAYEQYF.

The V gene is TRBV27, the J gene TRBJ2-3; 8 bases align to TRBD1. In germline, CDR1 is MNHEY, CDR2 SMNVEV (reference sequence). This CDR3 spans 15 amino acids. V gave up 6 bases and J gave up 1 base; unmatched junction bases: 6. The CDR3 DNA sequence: TGTGCCAGCAGATACCCGGGACAGGGCACAGATACGCAGTATTTT. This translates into CASRYPGQGTDTQYF.

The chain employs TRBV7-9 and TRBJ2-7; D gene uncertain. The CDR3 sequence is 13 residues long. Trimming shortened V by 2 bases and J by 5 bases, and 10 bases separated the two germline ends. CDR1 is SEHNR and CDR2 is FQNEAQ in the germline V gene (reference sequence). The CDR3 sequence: CASSLNLRDEQYF. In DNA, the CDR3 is TGTGCCAGCAGCTTAAATCTGAGAGACGAGCAGTACTTC.

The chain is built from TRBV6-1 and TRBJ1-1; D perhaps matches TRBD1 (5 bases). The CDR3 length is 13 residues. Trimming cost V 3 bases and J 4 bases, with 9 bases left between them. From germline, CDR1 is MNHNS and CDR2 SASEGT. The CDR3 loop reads CASSDVGGTEAFF. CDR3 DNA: TGTGCCAGCAGTGACGTGGGGGGCACTGAAGCTTTCTTT.

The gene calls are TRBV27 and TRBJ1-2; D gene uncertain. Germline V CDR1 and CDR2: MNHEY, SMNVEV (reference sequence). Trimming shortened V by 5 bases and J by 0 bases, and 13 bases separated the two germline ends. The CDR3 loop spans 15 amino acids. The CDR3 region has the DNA TGTGCCAGCAGTCCCCCCGGGATGGCTAACTATGGCTACACCTTC. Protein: CASSPPGMANYGYTF.

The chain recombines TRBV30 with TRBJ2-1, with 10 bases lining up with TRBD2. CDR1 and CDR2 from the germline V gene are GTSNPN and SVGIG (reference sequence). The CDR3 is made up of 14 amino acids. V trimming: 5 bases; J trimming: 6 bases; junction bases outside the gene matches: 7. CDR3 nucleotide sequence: TGTGCCTGGGGGGCTAGCGGGAGTCCCAATGAGCAGTTCTTC. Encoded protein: CAWGASGSPNEQFF. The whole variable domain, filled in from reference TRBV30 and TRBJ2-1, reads SQTIHQWPATLVQPVGSPLSLECTVEGTSNPNLYWYRQAAGRGLQLLFYSVGIGQISSEVPQNLSASRPQDRQFILSSKKLLLSDSGFYLCAWGASGSPNEQFFGPGTRLTVL.

The DNA of the CDR3 is TGTGCCAGCAGCTTAGAGCGGGAGAACCCTTCCAATGAGCAGTTCTTC. Protein sequence: CASSLERENPSNEQFF. The V call is TRBV7-9, the J call TRBJ2-1, with TRBD2 matching 8 bases. The ends lost 1 base at V and 6 bases at J; junction bases unmatched: 8. The germline V gene has CDR1 SEHNR and CDR2 FQNEAQ (reference sequence). The length of the CDR3 is 16 residues.

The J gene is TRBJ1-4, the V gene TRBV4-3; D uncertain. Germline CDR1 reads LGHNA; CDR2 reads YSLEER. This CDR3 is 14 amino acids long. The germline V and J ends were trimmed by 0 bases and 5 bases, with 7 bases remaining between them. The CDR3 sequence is CASSQELANEKLFF. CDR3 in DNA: TGCGCCAGCAGCCAAGAGCTGGCCAATGAAAAACTGTTTTTT.

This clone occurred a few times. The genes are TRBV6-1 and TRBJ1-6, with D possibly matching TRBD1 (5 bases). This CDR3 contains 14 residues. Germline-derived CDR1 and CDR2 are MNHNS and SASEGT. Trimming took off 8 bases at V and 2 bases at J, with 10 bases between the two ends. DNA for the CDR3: TGTGCCAGCTCAGCGGGGCCCTATAATTCACCCCTCCACTTT. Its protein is CASSAGPYNSPLHF.

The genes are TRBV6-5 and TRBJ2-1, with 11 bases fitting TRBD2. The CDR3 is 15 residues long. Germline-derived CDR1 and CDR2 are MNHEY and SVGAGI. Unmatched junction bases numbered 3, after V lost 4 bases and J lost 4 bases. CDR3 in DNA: TGTGCCAGCAGTTTCGGGACTAGCGGATACAATGAGCAGTTCTTC. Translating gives CASSFGTSGYNEQFF.